A selection of T cell receptor beta chains follows, all from one sample in a study of response to subunit inactivated influenza vaccine. TCRdb re-called the RT-PCR reads with MiXCR, one entry per CDR3 protein. Of approximately 490,000 distinct CDR3 sequences listed, roughly 7.6% were seen once; the top ten hold about an eighth. The specimen was PBMCs from blood, collected roughly 24 months after vaccination. These TCRs come from a man in his fifties or sixties who received an inactivated influenza vaccine. Each CDR3 is given with its conserved first and last residue.

j_call: TRBJ2-3; v_call: TRBV6-2/TRBV6-3; cdr3_aa: CASSRSTGGPDTQYF
j_call: TRBJ1-1; v_call: TRBV6-1; cdr3_aa: CASRPRWRGPTEAFF
j_call: TRBJ2-7; v_call: TRBV7-6; cdr3_aa: CASSLGTGSSTYEQYF
j_call: TRBJ1-4; v_call: TRBV5-1; cdr3_aa: CASSEQGAANEKLFF
j_call: TRBJ2-3; v_call: TRBV2; cdr3_aa: CASSTSGQRTFTDTQYF
j_call: TRBJ2-1; v_call: TRBV7-3; cdr3_aa: CASSLTGQPSYNEQFF
j_call: TRBJ2-1; v_call: TRBV30; cdr3_aa: CAWRPTSGSSYNEQFF
j_call: TRBJ1-1; v_call: TRBV25-1; cdr3_aa: CASSAGATEAFF
j_call: TRBJ2-1; v_call: TRBV30; cdr3_aa: CAWSRGQGITYNEQFF
j_call: TRBJ2-3; v_call: TRBV5-1; cdr3_aa: CASSRGTTPDTQYF
j_call: TRBJ2-7; v_call: TRBV4-2; cdr3_aa: CASSQEWNRSLYEQYF
j_call: TRBJ1-1; v_call: TRBV25-1; cdr3_aa: CASSPSLDRLMNTEAFF
j_call: TRBJ2-7; v_call: TRBV15; cdr3_aa: CATSRDPRDYEQYF
j_call: TRBJ2-1; v_call: TRBV7-9; cdr3_aa: CASSPRRGLRSYNEQFF
j_call: TRBJ2-7; v_call: TRBV3-1; cdr3_aa: CASSQAAGTGTHEQYF
j_call: TRBJ2-7; v_call: TRBV4-3; cdr3_aa: CASSLSGASGRYEQYF
j_call: TRBJ1-6; v_call: TRBV12-3/TRBV12-4; cdr3_aa: CASSFRQGYSPLHF
j_call: TRBJ2-7; v_call: TRBV7-2; cdr3_aa: CASSLAFNGAYEQYF
j_call: TRBJ2-7; v_call: TRBV30; cdr3_aa: CAWSTTGYEQYF
j_call: TRBJ2-3; v_call: TRBV20-1; cdr3_aa: CSARDAGAGGKDTQYF
j_call: TRBJ1-2; v_call: TRBV4-1; cdr3_aa: CASSQVSGGYTF
j_call: TRBJ2-1; v_call: TRBV24-1; cdr3_aa: CATTFRGGFEQFF
j_call: TRBJ2-1; v_call: TRBV20-1; cdr3_aa: CSANSWGERLNEQFF
j_call: TRBJ2-3; v_call: TRBV12-3/TRBV12-4; cdr3_aa: CASSFRGRTSGRSTQYF
j_call: TRBJ2-3; v_call: TRBV10-3; cdr3_aa: CAISEWAGPDTQYF
j_call: TRBJ2-7; v_call: TRBV29-1; cdr3_aa: CSVRQGATYEQYF
j_call: TRBJ2-3; v_call: TRBV11-2; cdr3_aa: CASSLPSGGARSTDTQYF
j_call: TRBJ1-2; v_call: TRBV2; cdr3_aa: CASSFTRSDGYTF
j_call: TRBJ2-7; v_call: TRBV30; cdr3_aa: CAWSGGTRYLAYEQYF
j_call: TRBJ2-2; v_call: TRBV7-7; cdr3_aa: CASTAGGPTGELFF
j_call: TRBJ2-5; v_call: TRBV20-1; cdr3_aa: CSAPEPSMKETQYF
j_call: TRBJ1-5; v_call: TRBV7-8; cdr3_aa: CASSLWPRDQPQHF
j_call: TRBJ1-2; v_call: TRBV4-1; cdr3_aa: CASSQDSRVNYGYTF
j_call: TRBJ2-2; v_call: TRBV29-1; cdr3_aa: CSVVSSSTGELFF
j_call: TRBJ1-2; v_call: TRBV4-3; cdr3_aa: CASSQDVGSGKRNGYTF
j_call: TRBJ2-3; v_call: TRBV9; cdr3_aa: CASSVEPFTDTQYF
j_call: TRBJ2-1; v_call: TRBV11-2; cdr3_aa: CASSLDRGSGAYNEQFF
j_call: TRBJ2-1; v_call: TRBV11-3; cdr3_aa: CASSLGGTGKFNEQFF
j_call: TRBJ2-7; v_call: TRBV29-1; cdr3_aa: CSVESPDTYEQYF
j_call: TRBJ2-1; v_call: TRBV7-9; cdr3_aa: CASSLGLHNEQFF
j_call: TRBJ2-3; v_call: TRBV24-1; cdr3_aa: CATSDPRTGDTDTQYF